The next 5 T cell receptor beta chains were all read from a single sample in a study of blood T cell repertoires in COVID-19. TCRdb keeps only in-frame clones here, not all; method: immunoSEQ multiplex PCR. The profile covers around 260,000 clones, with 75% to 90% appearing a single time and more than 3.5% taken by the ten largest. The sequenced material came from PBMCs or T cells enriched from blood (not recorded which). Receptors were obtained from a woman aged 25-40 years who had recovered from COVID-19.

This sequence joins TRBV9 and TRBJ1-2, with 7 bases matching TRBD1. With V trimmed by 4 bases and J by 4 bases, 28 bases remained unmatched. CDR1 SGDLS and CDR2 YYNGEE come from the germline V gene. CDR3 size: 21 residues. The CDR3 region is CASSHGAGGGGAEPAVYGYTF. The CDR3 DNA is TGTGCCAGCAGCCATGGTGCGGGGGGAGGGGGCGCGGAACCCGCCGTCTATGGCTACACCTTC.

This rearrangement joins TRBV28 to TRBJ1-2; 8 bases map to TRBD1. With 8 bases clipped from V and 7 bases from J, the junction kept 12 bases outside the gene matches. The CDR3 contains 14 residues. Germline values: CDR1 MDHEN, CDR2 SYDVKM. CDR3 nucleotides: TGTGCCAGCGCCCAGGGGGCTGTAAACCCTGGCTACACCTTC. Translation gives CASAQGAVNPGYTF.

The CDR3 spells CASSPRWDRGYNEQFF. For the CDR3, the DNA is TGTGCCAGCTCACCAAGGTGGGACAGGGGGTACAATGAGCAGTTCTTC. The genes are TRBV18 and TRBJ2-1; 11 nucleotides agree with TRBD1. This CDR3 contains 16 residues. V trimming: 2 bases; J trimming: 4 bases; junction bases outside the gene matches: 4. From germline, CDR1 is KGHSH and CDR2 LQKENI.

The rearrangement uses TRBV2 and TRBJ2-7, with a tentative D call TRBD1 (5 bases). Germline V gene sequence: CDR1 SNHLY, CDR2 FYNNEI. V dropped 5 bases and J dropped 0 bases, with 11 bases sitting between them. The CDR3 totals 14 residues. The CDR3 region has the DNA TGTGCCAGCAGTCAGGACATCGTCTCCTACGAGCAGTACTTC. Amino acid sequence: CASSQDIVSYEQYF.

The chain couples TRBV9 to TRBJ1-2; a weak D match, TRBD1 (6 bases). The germline CDR1 and CDR2 sequences are SGDLS and YYNGEE. Trimming removed 3 bases at V and 6 bases at J, with 24 bases between. CDR3 length: 17 residues. The CDR3 loop reads CASSDIMRPDSQDGYTF. As DNA, the CDR3 is TGTGCCAGCAGCGATATCATGAGACCGGACAGTCAAGATGGCTACACCTTC.